Detailed here is one T cell receptor (beta chain). The target antigen is unknown. This CDR3 region has 15 residues. CDR1 is LGHNA and CDR2 is YNFKEQ in the germline V gene. Germline trimming cut 7 bases from V and 9 bases from J; bases unmatched to any gene: 10. The data belong to a study of OX40 agonist ivuxolimab in advanced cancers. Across the study: Patients' therapy was ivuxolimab, an antibody that acts as an agonist of OX40 (CD134). Ivuxolimab, which patients received intravenously every 2 weeks, was dosed at 0.01 to 10 mg/kg. Past anti-PD-1, anti-PD-L1 or anti-CTLA-4 therapy was accepted, and 35% to 45% had received some.

Study findings and constraints: In general, CD8+ T cells held more expanded clones than CD4+ did, on average.

Libraries were prepared by immunoSEQ multiplex PCR; TCRdb keeps only in-frame clonotypes and omits some of them. The sample has about 11,000 clones, roughly 80% seen once; the top ten hold about 10%. This sequence was found in an adult with an advanced solid tumor such as melanoma, head and neck, liver or kidney cancer. The material sequenced was CD4+ or CD8+ T cells sorted from blood, taken in a trial of the OX40 agonist ivuxolimab. This chain uses TRBV4-2 with TRBJ2-1; TRBD2 matches 12 bases. CDR3 region: CASKPGLAGSGEQFF. In nucleotides, the CDR3 is TGTGCCAGCAAACCGGGACTAGCGGGTTCTGGTGAGCAGTTCTTC.